A selection of T cell receptor beta chains follows, all from one sample in a study of T cells expressing NK-cell markers. Reprocessing the 5' RACE reads, TCRdb reports a single entry for every CDR3 protein and omits DNA. This specimen shows a few hundred thousand distinct CDR3 sequences; the ten leading clones hold about 0.4%. The sample was blood T cells: a sorted CD56 or NKG2C T cell subset, CD4+ or CD8+ T cells, or bulk PBMC T cells (not recorded which). The receptors come from a young man in good health. Both conserved end residues are part of each CDR3. Fields, in order: V gene, J gene, CDR3 protein.

TRBV7-7	TRBJ2-1	CASSPSSGRSYNEQFF
TRBV4-1	TRBJ2-1	CASSQVGRGNEQFF
TRBV7-9	TRBJ2-2	CASSLEAANTGELFF
TRBV20-1	TRBJ1-2	CSAAPRRARYTF
TRBV7-6	TRBJ2-1	CASGTSGRLNEQFF
TRBV5-6	TRBJ1-4	CASRGQLNEKLFF
TRBV19	TRBJ1-2	CASKHASYGYTF
TRBV3-1	TRBJ2-1	CASSQDAGATYNEQFF
TRBV18	TRBJ1-1	CASSPPQGKETEAFF
TRBV28	TRBJ2-3	CASRPGPLGGASTDTQYF
TRBV6-1	TRBJ2-3	CASSGTTTKADTQYF
TRBV12-3/TRBV12-4	TRBJ2-4	CASTTGGFENIQYF
TRBV7-2	TRBJ2-3	CASSLRPTDTQYF
TRBV3-1	TRBJ2-3	CASSQLAAHTDTQYF
TRBV4-1	TRBJ2-6	CASSQVTGLSGANVLTF
TRBV9	TRBJ1-5	CASSAAAGNQPQHF
TRBV5-1	TRBJ2-3	CASSPRLPQFADTQYF
TRBV3-1	TRBJ1-4	CASSQPAGQSEKLFF
TRBV7-8	TRBJ2-3	CASSFGLAGGPFTDTQYF
TRBV12-3/TRBV12-4	TRBJ2-1	CASSLEQKNEQFF
TRBV7-9	TRBJ2-2	CASRPTRGSRTGELFF